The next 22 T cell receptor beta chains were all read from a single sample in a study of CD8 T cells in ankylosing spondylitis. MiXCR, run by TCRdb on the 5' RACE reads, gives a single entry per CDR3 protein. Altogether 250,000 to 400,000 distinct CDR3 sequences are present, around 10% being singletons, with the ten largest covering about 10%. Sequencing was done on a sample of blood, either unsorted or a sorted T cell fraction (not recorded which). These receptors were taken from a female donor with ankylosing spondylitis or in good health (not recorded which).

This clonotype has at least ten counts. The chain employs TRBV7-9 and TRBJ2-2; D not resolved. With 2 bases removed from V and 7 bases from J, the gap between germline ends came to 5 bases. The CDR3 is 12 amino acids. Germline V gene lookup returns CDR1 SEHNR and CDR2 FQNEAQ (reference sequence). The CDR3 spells CASSLYDGELFF. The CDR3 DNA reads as TGTGCCAGCAGCTTATACGACGGGGAGCTGTTTTTT.

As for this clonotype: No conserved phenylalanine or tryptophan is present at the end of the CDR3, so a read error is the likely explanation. Here the CDR3 DNA reads TGTGCCATCGGACCCCGGGCTGGCAATCAGCCCCAGCATTTA. As protein: CAIGPRAGNQPQHL. The V call is TRBV2, the J call TRBJ1-5; unclear D gene. Trimming removed 10 bases at V and 2 bases at J, with 15 bases between. CDR1 SNHLY and CDR2 FYNNEI come from the germline V gene. The CDR3 spans 14 residues.

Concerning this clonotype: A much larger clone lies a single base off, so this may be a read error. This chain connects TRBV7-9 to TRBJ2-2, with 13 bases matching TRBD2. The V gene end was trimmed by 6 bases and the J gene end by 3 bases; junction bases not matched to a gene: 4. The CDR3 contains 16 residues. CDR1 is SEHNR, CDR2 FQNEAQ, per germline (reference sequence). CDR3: CASRGLAGVHTGELFF. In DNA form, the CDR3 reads TGTGCCAGCAGAGGACTAGCGGGAGTTCACACCGGGGAGCTGTTTTTT.

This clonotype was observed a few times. The CDR3 coding sequence is TGTGCCAGCAGCTTAGGCCGGGACAGTCTCTACGAGCAGTACTTC. This gives the protein CASSLGRDSLYEQYF. The V and J genes are TRBV11-2 and TRBJ2-7; TRBD1 aligns across 7 bases. The CDR3 contains 15 residues. CDR1 is SGHAT and CDR2 is FQNNGV in the germline V gene. Germline trimming cut 1 base from V and 3 bases from J; bases unmatched to any gene: 6.

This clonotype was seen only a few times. CDR3 residues: CASSGEGAGFGELFF. CDR3 DNA sequence: TGTGCCAGCAGCGGGGAGGGGGCGGGGTTCGGGGAGCTGTTTTTT. V gene TRBV9 combines with J gene TRBJ2-2, with D perhaps given as TRBD1 or TRBD2 (7 bases each). Germline CDR1 and CDR2: SGDLS and YYNGEE. The CDR3 extends over 15 amino acids. Trimming pared 3 bases from V and 7 bases from J, leaving 16 bases between. Together with reference TRBV9 and TRBJ2-2, the CDR3 gives the full variable domain: DSGVTQTPKHLITATGQRVTLRCSPRSGDLSVYWYQQSLDQGLQFLIQYYNGEERAKGNILERFSAQQFPDLHSELNLSSLELGDSALYFCASSGEGAGFGELFFGEGSRLTVL.

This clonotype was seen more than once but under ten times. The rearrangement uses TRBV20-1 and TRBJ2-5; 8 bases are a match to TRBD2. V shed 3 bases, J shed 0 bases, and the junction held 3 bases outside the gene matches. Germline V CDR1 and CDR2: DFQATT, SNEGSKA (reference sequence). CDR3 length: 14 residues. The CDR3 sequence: CSASRGGYQETQYF. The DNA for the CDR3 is TGCAGTGCTAGCCGGGGGGGGTACCAAGAGACCCAGTACTTC.

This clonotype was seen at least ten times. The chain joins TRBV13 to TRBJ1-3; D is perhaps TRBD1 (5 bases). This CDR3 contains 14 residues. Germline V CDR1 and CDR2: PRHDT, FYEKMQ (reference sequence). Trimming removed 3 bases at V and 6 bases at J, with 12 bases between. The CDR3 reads CASSFEGVENTIYF. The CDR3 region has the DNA TGTGCCAGCAGCTTTGAAGGGGTTGAAAACACCATATATTTT.

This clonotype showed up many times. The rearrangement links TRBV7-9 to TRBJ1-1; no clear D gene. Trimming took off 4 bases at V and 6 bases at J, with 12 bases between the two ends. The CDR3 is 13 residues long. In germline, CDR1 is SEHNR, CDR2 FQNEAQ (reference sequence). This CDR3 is CASSSDANAEAFF. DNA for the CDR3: TGTGCCAGCAGCTCGGACGCAAACGCTGAAGCTTTCTTT.

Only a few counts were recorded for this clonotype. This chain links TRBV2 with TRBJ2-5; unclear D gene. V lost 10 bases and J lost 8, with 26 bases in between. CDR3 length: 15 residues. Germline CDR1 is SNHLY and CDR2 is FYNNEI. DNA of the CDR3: TGTGCCACCTCCACCCCATCCGAAGTTATAGACACCCAGTACTTC. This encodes CATSTPSEVIDTQYF.

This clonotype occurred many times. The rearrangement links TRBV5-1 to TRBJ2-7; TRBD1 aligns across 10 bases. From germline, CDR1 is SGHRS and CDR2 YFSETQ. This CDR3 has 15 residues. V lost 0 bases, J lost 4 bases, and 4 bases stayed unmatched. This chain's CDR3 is CASSLATGGIYEQYF. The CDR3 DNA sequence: TGCGCCAGCAGCTTGGCGACAGGGGGCATTTACGAGCAGTACTTC. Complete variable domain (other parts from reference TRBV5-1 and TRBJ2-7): KAGVTQTPRYLIKTRGQQVTLSCSPISGHRSVSWYQQTPGQGLQFLFEYFSETQRNKGNFPGRFSGRQFSNSRSEMNVSTLELGDSALYLCASSLATGGIYEQYFGPGTRLTVT.

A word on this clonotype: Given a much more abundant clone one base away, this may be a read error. The CDR3 DNA reads TGTGCCACCAATCCTACCGGACTAGGTCACTACGAGCAGTACTTC. It encodes CATNPTGLGHYEQYF. This chain links TRBV6-1 with TRBJ2-7; 7 nucleotides match TRBD2. The CDR3 sequence is 15 residues long. The germline V gene encodes CDR1 MNHNS and CDR2 SASEGT. Trimming at V came to 10 bases and at J to 3 bases, leaving 15 bases not matched to a gene.

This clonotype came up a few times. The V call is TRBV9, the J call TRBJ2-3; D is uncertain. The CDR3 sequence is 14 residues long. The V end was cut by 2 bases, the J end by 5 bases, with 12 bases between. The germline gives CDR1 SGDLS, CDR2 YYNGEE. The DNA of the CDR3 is TGTGCCAGCAGCGTCGGTGGCCTAGGAGATACGCAGTATTTT. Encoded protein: CASSVGGLGDTQYF.

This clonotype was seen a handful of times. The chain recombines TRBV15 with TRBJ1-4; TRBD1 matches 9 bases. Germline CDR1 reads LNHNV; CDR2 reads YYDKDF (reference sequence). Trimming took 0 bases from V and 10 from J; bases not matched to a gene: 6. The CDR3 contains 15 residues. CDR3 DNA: TGTGCCACCAGCAGAGAAGTCGGGGACAGGGCAAAACTGTTTTTT. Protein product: CATSREVGDRAKLFF. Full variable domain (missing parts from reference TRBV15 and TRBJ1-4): DAMVIQNPRYQVTQFGKPVTLSCSQTLNHNVMYWYQQKSSQAPKLLFHYYDKDFNNEADTPDNFQSRRPNTSFCFLDIRSPGLGDTAMYLCATSREVGDRAKLFFGSGTQLSVL.

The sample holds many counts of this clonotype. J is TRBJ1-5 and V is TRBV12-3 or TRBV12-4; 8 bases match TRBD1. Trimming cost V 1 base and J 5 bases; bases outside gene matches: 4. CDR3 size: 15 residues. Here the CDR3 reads CASSLGQGTHQPQHF. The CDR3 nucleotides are TGTGCCAGCAGTTTAGGACAGGGGACTCATCAGCCCCAGCATTTT.

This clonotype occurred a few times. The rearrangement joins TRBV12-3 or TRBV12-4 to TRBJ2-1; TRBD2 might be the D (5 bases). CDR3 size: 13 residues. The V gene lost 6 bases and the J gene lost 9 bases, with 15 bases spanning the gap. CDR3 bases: TGTGCCAGCAGAACGGACGGGATTCGTGAGCAGTTCTTC. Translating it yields CASRTDGIREQFF.

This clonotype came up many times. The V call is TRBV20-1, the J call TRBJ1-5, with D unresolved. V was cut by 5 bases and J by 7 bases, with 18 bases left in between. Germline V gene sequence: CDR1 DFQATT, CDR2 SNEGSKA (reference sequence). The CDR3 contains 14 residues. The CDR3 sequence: CSAPSPLFSQPQHF. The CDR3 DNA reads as TGCAGTGCTCCCAGTCCGCTCTTCTCCCAGCCCCAGCATTTT.

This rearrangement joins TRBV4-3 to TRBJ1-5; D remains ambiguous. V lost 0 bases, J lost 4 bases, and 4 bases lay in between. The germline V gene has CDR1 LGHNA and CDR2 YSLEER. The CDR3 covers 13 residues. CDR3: CASSQDNNQPQHF. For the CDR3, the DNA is TGCGCCAGCAGCCAAGACAATAATCAGCCCCAGCATTTT.

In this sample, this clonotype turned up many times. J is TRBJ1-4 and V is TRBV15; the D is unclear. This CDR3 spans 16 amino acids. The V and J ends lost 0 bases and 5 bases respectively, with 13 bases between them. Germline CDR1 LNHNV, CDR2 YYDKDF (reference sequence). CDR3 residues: CATSRDPSGLNEKLFF. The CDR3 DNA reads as TGTGCCACCAGCAGAGATCCCTCGGGATTAAATGAAAAACTGTTTTTT.

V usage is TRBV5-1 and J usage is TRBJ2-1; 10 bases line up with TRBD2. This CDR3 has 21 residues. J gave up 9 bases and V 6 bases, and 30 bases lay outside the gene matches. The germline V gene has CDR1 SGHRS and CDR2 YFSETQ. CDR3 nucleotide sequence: TGCGCCAGCACAAGGCTAGCGGGAGTCCTACCCCCCCTACCGAATAATTCTGAGCAGTTCTTC. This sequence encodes CASTRLAGVLPPLPNNSEQFF.

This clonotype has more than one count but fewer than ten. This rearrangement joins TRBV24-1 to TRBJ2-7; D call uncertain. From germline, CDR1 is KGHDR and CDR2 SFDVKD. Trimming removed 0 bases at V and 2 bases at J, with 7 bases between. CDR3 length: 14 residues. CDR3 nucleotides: TGTGCCACCAGTGATTTGGCGAGTCCCTACGAGCAGTACTTC. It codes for CATSDLASPYEQYF.

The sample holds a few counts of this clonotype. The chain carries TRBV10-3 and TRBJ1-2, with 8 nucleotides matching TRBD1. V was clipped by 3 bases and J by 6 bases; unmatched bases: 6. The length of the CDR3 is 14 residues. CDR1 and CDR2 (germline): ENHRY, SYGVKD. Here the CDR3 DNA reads TGTGCCATCAGTGACCAGGGACAGGCCGATGGCTACACCTTC. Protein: CAISDQGQADGYTF.

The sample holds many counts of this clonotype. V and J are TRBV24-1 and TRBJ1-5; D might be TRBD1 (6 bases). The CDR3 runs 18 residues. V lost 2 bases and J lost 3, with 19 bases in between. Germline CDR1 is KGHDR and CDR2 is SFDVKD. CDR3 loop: CATSDSRSPGTHNQPQHF. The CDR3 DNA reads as TGTGCCACCAGTGATTCTCGATCACCCGGGACACACAATCAGCCCCAGCATTTT.